One sample yielded the 8 T cell receptor beta chains listed below, sequenced in a study of cytomegalovirus exposure and HLA in healthy donors (dated by TCRdb to the late 2010s). Libraries were constructed by the immunoSEQ multiplex PCR assay. The multiplex PCR relied on a mix of 60 forward primers for TCR Vbeta segments and 13 reverse primers for TCR Jbeta segments. In its TCRdb copy, this immuneACCESS table keeps in-frame sequences only and misses some clones. Where compared with another copy, unresolved V genes explain less than half of these, and the others have no known cause. The sample table records approximately 150,000 clones; over 80% of these occur just once. The ten largest make up less than 3.5% of the sample. The sequencing input was PBMCs. Every receptor here comes from a woman aged 25 to 39 in good health and CMV-seronegative.

A few counts support this clone. This rearrangement joins TRBV10-3 to TRBJ1-1; D is unclear. This CDR3 has 12 residues. The V gene's germline CDR1 is ENHRY and CDR2 SYGVKD. Trimming shortened V by 2 bases and J by 2 bases, and 3 bases separated the two germline ends. Here the CDR3 DNA reads TGTGCCATCAGTGAGACTAACACTGAAGCTTTCTTT. This encodes CAISETNTEAFF.

V gene TRBV2 combines with J gene TRBJ2-3; 8 bases map to TRBD1. J lost 3 bases, V lost 3 bases, and 5 bases had no gene match. Germline values: CDR1 SNHLY, CDR2 FYNNEI. This CDR3 has 15 amino acids. This chain's CDR3 is CASSEQGARTDTQYF. CDR3 nucleotides: TGTGCCAGCAGTGAGCAGGGGGCGCGGACAGATACGCAGTATTTT.

The chain has TRBV6-6 and TRBJ2-2, with 9 bases aligning to TRBD1. V dropped 6 bases and J dropped 4; count of bases not matched to a gene: 0. This CDR3 has 13 amino acids. CDR1 and CDR2 from the germline V gene are MNHNY and SVGAGI (reference sequence). This CDR3 reads CASRGQGTGELFF. The CDR3 DNA follows: TGTGCCAGCAGGGGACAGGGCACCGGGGAGCTGTTTTTT.

The DNA of the CDR3 is TGTGCCAGTAGTGGTTCGGGGGGGAATCAGCCCCAGCATTTT. Translating it yields CASSGSGGNQPQHF. V gene TRBV19 combines with J gene TRBJ1-5, with D tentatively TRBD1 (5 bases). The V gene lost 5 bases and the J gene lost 4 bases, with 12 bases spanning the gap. Germline V lookup: CDR1 LNHDA, CDR2 SQIVND (reference sequence). The CDR3 totals 14 residues.

CDR3 sequence (DNA): TGTGCCAGCAGCTTAGCGACGGGGACTAGCGGGAGGGCAACCTACGAGCAGTACTTC. Protein product: CASSLATGTSGRATYEQYF. The rearrangement links TRBV7-2 to TRBJ2-7; TRBD2 matches 16 bases. The germline V gene has CDR1 SGHTA and CDR2 FQGNSA. The CDR3 is made up of 19 amino acids. V shed 0 bases and J 2 bases; nucleotides not matched to a gene: 7.

The rearrangement links TRBV29-1 to TRBJ2-7; 12 nucleotides match TRBD1. The J segment lost 5 bases and the V segment lost 6 bases, leaving 5 bases of the junction unmatched. This CDR3 comprises 13 residues. The germline gives CDR1 SQVTM, CDR2 ANQGSEA. In nucleotides, the CDR3 is TGCAGCGTCGGGACAGGGGGCGGGAACGAGCAGTACTTC. Protein sequence: CSVGTGGGNEQYF.

This clone appeared a single time. The rearrangement uses TRBV6-6 and TRBJ2-7; maybe TRBD1 (6 bases). Per germline, CDR1 MNHNY and CDR2 SVGAGI (reference sequence). This CDR3 contains 14 residues. Trimming removed 4 bases from V and 0 bases from J, with 10 bases in between. The DNA for the CDR3 is TGTGCCAGCAGTTTTGGACAGTCCTCCTACGAGCAGTACTTC. Encoded protein: CASSFGQSSYEQYF.

This chain uses TRBV2 with TRBJ2-7; TRBD1 matches at 9 bases. The CDR3 consists of 16 residues. V gave up 3 bases and J gave up 2 bases; unmatched junction bases: 8. Germline V lookup: CDR1 SNHLY, CDR2 FYNNEI. CDR3 nucleotide sequence: TGTGCCAGCAGTGATCCTAGGGACAGGGAGGCCTACGAGCAGTACTTC. The encoded protein is CASSDPRDREAYEQYF. Based on the CDR3 plus reference TRBV2 and TRBJ2-7, the full variable domain is EPEVTQTPSHQVTQMGQEVILRCVPISNHLYFYWYRQILGQKVEFLVSFYNNEISEKSEIFDDQFSVERPDGSNFTLKIRSTKLEDSAMYFCASSDPRDREAYEQYFGPGTRLTVT.